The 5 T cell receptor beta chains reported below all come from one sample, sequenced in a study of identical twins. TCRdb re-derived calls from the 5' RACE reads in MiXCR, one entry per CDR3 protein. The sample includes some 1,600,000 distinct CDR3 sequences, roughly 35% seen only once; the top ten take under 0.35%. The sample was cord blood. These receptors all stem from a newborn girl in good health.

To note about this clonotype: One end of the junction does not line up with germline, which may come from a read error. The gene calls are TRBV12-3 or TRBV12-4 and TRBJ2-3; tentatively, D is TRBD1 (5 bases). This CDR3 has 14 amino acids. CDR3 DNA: TGTGCCAGCACCCAAGGGGCGCTCACAGATACGCAGTATTTC. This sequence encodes CASTQGALTDTQYF.

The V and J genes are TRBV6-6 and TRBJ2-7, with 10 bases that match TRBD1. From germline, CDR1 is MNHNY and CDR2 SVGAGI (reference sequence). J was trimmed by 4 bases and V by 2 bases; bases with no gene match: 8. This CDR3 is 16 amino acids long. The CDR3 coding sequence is TGTGCCAGCAGTTACGGGGATGGACAGGGGGGGTACGAGCAGTACTTC. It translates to CASSYGDGQGGYEQYF.

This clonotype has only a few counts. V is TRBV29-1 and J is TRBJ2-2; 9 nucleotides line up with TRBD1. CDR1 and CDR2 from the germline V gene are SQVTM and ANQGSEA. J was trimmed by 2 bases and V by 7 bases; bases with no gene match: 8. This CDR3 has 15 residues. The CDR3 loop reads CSAWYRGPNTGELFF. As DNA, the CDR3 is TGCAGCGCTTGGTACAGGGGGCCCAACACCGGGGAGCTGTTTTTT.

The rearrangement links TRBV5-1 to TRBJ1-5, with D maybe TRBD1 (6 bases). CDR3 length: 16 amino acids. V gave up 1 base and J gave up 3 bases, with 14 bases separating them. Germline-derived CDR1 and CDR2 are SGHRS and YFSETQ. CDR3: CASSLLAGTPNQPQHF. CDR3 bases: TGCGCCAGCAGCTTGTTGGCCGGGACACCCAATCAGCCCCAGCATTTT.

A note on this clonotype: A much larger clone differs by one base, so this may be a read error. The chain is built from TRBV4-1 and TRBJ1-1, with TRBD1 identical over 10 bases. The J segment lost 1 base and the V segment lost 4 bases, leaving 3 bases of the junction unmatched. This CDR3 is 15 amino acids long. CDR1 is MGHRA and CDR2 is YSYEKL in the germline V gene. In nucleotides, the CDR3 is TGCGCCAGCAGCCCGGGACAGGGGTCGAACACTGAAGCTTTCTTT. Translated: CASSPGQGSNTEAFF.